This TCR beta chain stems from a study of blood T cells in healthy people across ages. CDR1 is SGHTS, CDR2 YDEGEE, per germline. The CDR3 spans 16 residues. V gave up 1 base and J gave up 0 bases, with 12 bases separating them. Of note for this clonotype: Antigen unknown.

The use of a sample-barcoded 5' primer and a J-beta primer mix characterized a second PCR of roughly 6 to 11 cycles. MiXCR, run by TCRdb on the 5' RACE reads, gives a single entry per CDR3 protein. Of about 620,000 distinct CDR3 sequences in the sample, roughly 20% were seen once. Study-level findings and limits: Percentage of naive T cells showed a strong correlation with TCR beta diversity. From one million sequenced T cells, diversity estimates were lower bounds.

The source of this sequence is a man aged 65-85 years in good health. The chain couples TRBV5-8 to TRBJ2-3; D tentatively fits TRBD1 or TRBD2 (5 bases each). Sequenced sample: blood. The CDR3 spells CASSLKAWDSTDTQYF. The CDR3 nucleotides read TGTGCCAGCAGCTTGAAGGCGTGGGACAGCACAGATACGCAGTATTTT.